The 29 T cell receptor beta chains below were found in one sample sequenced in a study of a mutant IDH1 vaccine in newly diagnosed glioma. TCRdb's copy holds only in-frame clones and misses some; the assay was immunoSEQ multiplex PCR. The profile shows approximately 54,000 clones, roughly 80% of them singletons. The time point is: baseline, week 1 (first vaccination visit). As to treatment: pre-vaccination baseline after standard-of-care therapy. Material: PBMCs, obtained from a glioma patient treated with radiotherapy, temozolomide or both. Every receptor here comes from a man between 18 and 29 years old with glioma.

A few counts support this clone. The J gene is TRBJ1-1, the V gene TRBV27; 8 positions agree with TRBD1. The junction had 6 bases not matched to a gene; V was cut back by 2 bases and J by 7 bases. Germline V lookup: CDR1 MNHEY, CDR2 SMNVEV (reference sequence). The CDR3 sequence is 14 residues long. The CDR3 nucleotides are TGTGCCAGCAGTTTAGGAGGACAGGGAGTTGAAGCTTTCTTT. Residues: CASSLGGQGVEAFF.

CDR3 nucleotide sequence: TGTGCCAGCAGTTACGGGCGGGGCAAGGAAAAACTGTTTTTT. Translating gives CASSYGRGKEKLFF. The chain uses TRBV6-5 and TRBJ1-4; D possibly corresponds to TRBD1 (5 bases). The germline gives CDR1 MNHEY, CDR2 SVGAGI. Trimming shortened V by 2 bases and J by 8 bases, and 12 bases separated the two germline ends. The CDR3 is 14 residues long.

This clone was recorded once. The junction departs from the called germline gene at one end, perhaps through a read error. This chain connects TRBV30 to TRBJ1-2; tentatively, D is TRBD1 (5 bases). The CDR3 spans 13 residues. Per germline, CDR1 GTSNPN and CDR2 SVGIG (reference sequence). Written as DNA, the CDR3 is TGTGCCTGGAGTGTAGGGGCAGAGAGGATAAGGTCCTTC. It specifies CAWSVGAERIRSF.

The rearrangement links TRBV9 to TRBJ1-4; no firm D call. V was pared by 4 bases and J by 8 bases, with 12 bases between. The germline gives CDR1 SGDLS, CDR2 YYNGEE. This CDR3 spans 13 amino acids. CDR3 protein: CASSKTSSEKLFF. CDR3 coding DNA: TGTGCCAGCAGCAAGACTTCATCCGAAAAACTGTTTTTT. The full variable domain, with the rest looked up from reference TRBV9 and TRBJ1-4, is DSGVTQTPKHLITATGQRVTLRCSPRSGDLSVYWYQQSLDQGLQFLIQYYNGEERAKGNILERFSAQQFPDLHSELNLSSLELGDSALYFCASSKTSSEKLFFGSGTQLSVL.

V usage is TRBV9 and J usage is TRBJ1-4, with 7 bases aligning to TRBD1. The V gene end was trimmed by 3 bases and the J gene end by 8 bases; junction bases not matched to a gene: 10. Germline assignment: CDR1 SGDLS and CDR2 YYNGEE. CDR3 length: 15 residues. CDR3 sequence reads: CASSAEGGDGEKLFF. In DNA, the CDR3 is TGTGCCAGCAGCGCCGAAGGGGGCGATGGCGAAAAACTGTTTTTT.

V gene TRBV5-8 combines with J gene TRBJ2-7, with 10 bases matching TRBD2. Germline values: CDR1 SGHTS, CDR2 YDEGEE. The CDR3 covers 15 residues. V was clipped by 4 bases and J by 2 bases; unmatched bases: 6. DNA for the CDR3: TGTGCCAGCAGCCCCGGACTAGCGGAGACCTACGAGCAGTACTTC. Translated: CASSPGLAETYEQYF.

The gene calls are TRBV30 and TRBJ1-5, with D uncertain. Germline V gene lookup returns CDR1 GTSNPN and CDR2 SVGIG (reference sequence). There are 13 residues in the CDR3. Trimming took off 5 bases at V and 0 bases at J, with 8 bases between the two ends. The CDR3 DNA reads TGTGCCTGGGCCCAGGATAGCAATCAGCCCCAGCATTTT. It translates to CAWAQDSNQPQHF.

The chain carries TRBV9 and TRBJ2-5, with 7 bases identical to TRBD2. This CDR3 comprises 14 residues. The ends lost 0 bases at V and 5 bases at J; junction bases unmatched: 4. Germline CDR1 reads SGDLS; CDR2 reads YYNGEE. DNA of the CDR3: TGTGCCAGCAGCGTAGCTACTAGCGCGGAGACCCAGTACTTC. Translating gives CASSVATSAETQYF.

The rearrangement joins TRBV5-4 to TRBJ2-3; the D gene is possibly TRBD2 (5 bases). The germline V gene has CDR1 SGHNT and CDR2 YYREEE (reference sequence). Trimming removed 2 bases from V and 3 bases from J, with 7 bases in between. The CDR3 has 13 amino acids. The CDR3 coding sequence is TGTGCCAGCAGCTTCTCGGGGACAGATACGCAGTATTTT. This gives the protein CASSFSGTDTQYF.

This clone was seen only a few times. The CDR3 sequence: CASSEKVYSNQPQHF. CDR3 sequence (DNA): TGTGCCAGCAGTGAAAAGGTTTATAGCAATCAGCCCCAGCATTTT. The J gene is TRBJ1-5, the V gene TRBV2, with D unresolved. CDR1 SNHLY and CDR2 FYNNEI come from the germline V gene. The CDR3 loop spans 15 amino acids. V dropped 2 bases and J dropped 0 bases, with 8 bases sitting between them.

The CDR3 DNA sequence: TGTGCCAGCAGCTTAGGTGGGGCTCGAGAGCAGTTCTTC. This encodes CASSLGGAREQFF. The rearrangement uses TRBV11-2 and TRBJ2-1; D might be TRBD1 (5 bases). Trimming took off 1 base at V and 10 bases at J, with 11 bases between the two ends. The CDR3 covers 13 residues. The germline gives CDR1 SGHAT, CDR2 FQNNGV.

Here the CDR3 DNA reads TGTGCCAGCAGCTTAGGCGGCTCAGAAGAGACCCAGTACTTC. This codes for CASSLGGSEETQYF. The genes are TRBV13 and TRBJ2-5; D is ambiguous. This CDR3 has 14 residues. V shed 0 bases and J shed 3 bases, with 8 bases lying between them. The V gene's germline CDR1 is PRHDT and CDR2 FYEKMQ (reference sequence).

The genes are TRBV5-1 and TRBJ2-3, with TRBD2 as a possible D gene (6 bases). The V end was cut by 6 bases, the J end by 3 bases, with 14 bases between. Germline CDR1 is SGHRS and CDR2 is YFSETQ. CDR3 length: 14 amino acids. CDR3 in amino acids: CASNLAFSTDTQYF. For the CDR3, the DNA is TGCGCCAGCAACCTAGCGTTCTCTACAGATACGCAGTATTTT.

This chain connects TRBV6-6 to TRBJ2-2, with 10 nucleotides matching TRBD1. Germline lookup yields CDR1 MNHNY and CDR2 SVGAGI (reference sequence). The CDR3 loop spans 16 amino acids. Losses at the gene ends were 6 bases for V and 5 bases for J; bases not matched to a gene: 9. CDR3 protein: CASSLWTGGGTGELFF. CDR3 coding DNA: TGTGCCAGCAGCCTCTGGACAGGGGGAGGTACCGGGGAGCTGTTTTTT.

The table lists this clone with a count of one. The V gene is TRBV18, the J gene TRBJ2-7; no reliable D call. V was trimmed by 3 bases and J by 4 bases, leaving 10 bases between them. This CDR3 contains 13 residues. CDR1 and CDR2 (germline): KGHSH, LQKENI. CDR3 DNA sequence: TGTGCCAGCTCACCGAGTAATCTGTACGAGCAGTACTTC. Protein: CASSPSNLYEQYF.

This clone has just one count. The chain is built from TRBV2 and TRBJ2-1; tentative D call: TRBD2 (6 bases). The germline V gene encodes CDR1 SNHLY and CDR2 FYNNEI. CDR3 length: 15 residues. Trimming took 4 bases from V and 6 from J, leaving 16 bases between them. CDR3 in DNA: TGTGCCAGCAGTGCGGGACTCGATACTGGCAATGAGCAGTTCTTC. It is translated as CASSAGLDTGNEQFF.

The chain links TRBV6-4 to TRBJ2-2; 7 positions agree with TRBD2. The CDR3 is 14 residues long. Germline V gives CDR1 MRHNA, CDR2 SNTAGT. The V and J ends lost 2 bases and 7 bases, in that order; junction bases with no gene match: 4. The DNA of the CDR3 is TGTGCCAGCAGTGACCGGACTAGGGGCGGGGAGCTGTTTTTT. It encodes CASSDRTRGGELFF.

V is TRBV25-1 and J is TRBJ2-7; D possibly corresponds to TRBD2 (5 bases). CDR3 size: 14 residues. V lost 5 bases, J lost 0 bases, and 11 bases lay in between. The V gene's germline CDR1 is MGHDK and CDR2 SYGVNS. CDR3 region: CASSRTQLSYEQYF. The CDR3 nucleotides are TGTGCCAGCAGTAGGACTCAACTCTCCTACGAGCAGTACTTC.

The chain links TRBV27 to TRBJ2-7; TRBD1 matches at 7 bases. The CDR3 spans 14 residues. The V and J ends lost 2 bases and 2 bases, in that order; junction bases with no gene match: 3. CDR1 and CDR2 from the germline V gene are MNHEY and SMNVEV (reference sequence). CDR3 DNA: TGTGCCAGCAGTTTAGGCCAGGGGGCCTACGAGCAGTACTTC. Amino acid sequence: CASSLGQGAYEQYF.

This chain links TRBV10-3 with TRBJ1-1, with TRBD1 identical over 7 bases. Trimming at V came to 5 bases and at J to 6 bases, leaving 3 bases not matched to a gene. The CDR3 covers 12 residues. In germline, CDR1 is ENHRY, CDR2 SYGVKD. CDR3 in amino acids: CAISKTGAEAFF. The CDR3 DNA sequence: TGTGCCATCAGTAAAACAGGGGCTGAAGCTTTCTTT.

The CDR3 loop reads CASSQGSWTTEAFF. CDR3 in DNA: TGTGCCAGCAGCCAAGGGTCGTGGACCACTGAAGCTTTCTTT. The rearrangement joins TRBV14 to TRBJ1-1; D gene ambiguous. CDR3 length equals 14 residues. The germline V gene has CDR1 SGHDN and CDR2 FVKESK. Trimming cost V 1 base and J 4 bases, with 10 bases left between them.

V usage is TRBV6-5 and J usage is TRBJ2-5, with D possibly being TRBD1 or TRBD2 (5 bases each). Trimming stripped 2 bases from V and 7 bases from J, with 17 bases between. CDR3 size: 15 residues. Germline V lookup: CDR1 MNHEY, CDR2 SVGAGI. For the CDR3, the DNA is TGTGCCAGCAGTTACGAGGGACGGCCAGGAGGGACCCAGTACTTC. Residues: CASSYEGRPGGTQYF.

The chain couples TRBV7-9 to TRBJ1-6, with 7 bases fitting TRBD1. Trimming took 10 bases from V and 5 from J; bases not matched to a gene: 11. Germline CDR1 is SEHNR and CDR2 is FQNEAQ (reference sequence). This CDR3 has 15 residues. CDR3 DNA: TGTGCCACACAAACAGAGGGACAGAATAATTCACCCCTCCACTTT. Its translation: CATQTEGQNNSPLHF.

CDR3 sequence (DNA): TGTGCCAGCAGGATCTACTTAATGAACACTGAAGCTTTCTTT. This gives the protein CASRIYLMNTEAFF. J is TRBJ1-1 and V is TRBV2; D is ambiguous. The germline CDR1 and CDR2 sequences are SNHLY and FYNNEI. Between the trimmed V and J ends, which lost 6 bases and 0 bases, there was a span of 11 bases. The CDR3 has 14 amino acids.

V usage is TRBV11-2 and J usage is TRBJ1-2, with TRBD1 identical over 8 bases. Germline V gene data show CDR1 as SGHAT and CDR2 as FQNNGV. Trimming cost V 2 bases and J 8 bases; bases outside gene matches: 16. CDR3 size: 17 residues. CDR3 DNA sequence: TGTGCCAGCAGCTTACTTTCCCTTGGACAGGGTGTGAAAGGCTACACCTTC. It codes for CASSLLSLGQGVKGYTF.

V gene TRBV7-9 combines with J gene TRBJ1-2; tentatively, D is TRBD1 (5 bases). Germline V gives CDR1 SEHNR, CDR2 FQNEAQ (reference sequence). Trimming removed 1 base at V and 3 bases at J, with 9 bases between. The CDR3 sequence is 14 residues long. Here the CDR3 DNA reads TGTGCCAGCAGCTTAGGAACCAGGGACTATGGCTACACCTTC. It specifies CASSLGTRDYGYTF.

This chain links TRBV30 with TRBJ2-2; the D gene is possibly TRBD1 (5 bases). Germline CDR1 is GTSNPN and CDR2 is SVGIG (reference sequence). V lost 0 bases and J lost 4, with 9 bases in between. This CDR3 has 14 amino acids. As DNA, the CDR3 is TGTGCCTGGAGTGTAACAGGCGGCACCGGGGAGCTGTTTTTT. Its protein is CAWSVTGGTGELFF.

V gene TRBV29-1 combines with J gene TRBJ1-1, with D perhaps matching TRBD1 (5 bases). The CDR3 is 13 amino acids. Trimming stripped 7 bases from V and 0 bases from J, with 12 bases between. From germline, CDR1 is SQVTM and CDR2 ANQGSEA. The CDR3 loop is CSAEGRMNTEAFF. In nucleotides, the CDR3 is TGCAGCGCCGAGGGGAGGATGAACACTGAAGCTTTCTTT.

This sequence joins TRBV6-6 and TRBJ1-1, with TRBD1 identical over 8 bases. Per the germline V gene, CDR1 is MNHNY and CDR2 is SVGAGI (reference sequence). There are 14 residues in the CDR3. V lost 2 bases, J lost 3 bases, and 2 bases stayed unmatched. The DNA for the CDR3 is TGTGCCAGCAGTTACCAACAGGGGGACACTGAAGCTTTCTTT. Its translation: CASSYQQGDTEAFF.